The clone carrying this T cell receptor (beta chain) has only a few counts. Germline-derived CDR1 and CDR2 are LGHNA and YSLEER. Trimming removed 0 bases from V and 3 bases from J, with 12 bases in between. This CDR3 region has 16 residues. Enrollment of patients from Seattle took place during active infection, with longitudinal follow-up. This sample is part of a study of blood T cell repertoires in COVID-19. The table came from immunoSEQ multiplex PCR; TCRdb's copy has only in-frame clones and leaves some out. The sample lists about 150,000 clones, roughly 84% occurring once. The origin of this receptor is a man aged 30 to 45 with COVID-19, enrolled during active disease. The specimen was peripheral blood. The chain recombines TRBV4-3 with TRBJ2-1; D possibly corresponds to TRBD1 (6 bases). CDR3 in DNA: TGCGCCAGCAGCCAAGAAACTCCACAGGGCTACAATGAGCAGTTCTTC. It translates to CASSQETPQGYNEQFF.